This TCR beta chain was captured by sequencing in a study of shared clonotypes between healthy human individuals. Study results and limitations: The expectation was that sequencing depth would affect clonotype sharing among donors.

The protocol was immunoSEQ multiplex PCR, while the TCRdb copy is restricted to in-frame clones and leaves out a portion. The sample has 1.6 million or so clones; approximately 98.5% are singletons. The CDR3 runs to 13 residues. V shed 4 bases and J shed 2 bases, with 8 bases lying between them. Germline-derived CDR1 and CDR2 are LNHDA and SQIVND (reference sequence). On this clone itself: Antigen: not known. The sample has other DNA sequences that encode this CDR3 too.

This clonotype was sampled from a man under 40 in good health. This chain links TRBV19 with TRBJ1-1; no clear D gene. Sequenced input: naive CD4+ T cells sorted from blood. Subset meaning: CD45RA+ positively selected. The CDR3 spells CASSSRANTEAFF. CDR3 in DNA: TGTGCCAGTAGTAGCCGGGCAAACACTGAAGCTTTCTTT.